This T cell receptor (delta chain) was retrieved from a study of gamma-delta T cells after stem cell transplantation. TCRdb fed the RT-PCR reads to CATT. The data contain about 3,000 delta-chain clones, about 4.5% of them singletons. Sequenced sample: gamma-delta T cells. The source is a human donor. It is not recorded whose cells these are; they may come from a transplant donor.

The CDR3 loop reads CACDKLLGVGYTDKLIF. The CDR3, as DNA: TGTGCCTGTGACAAGCTACTGGGGGTCGGATACACCGATAAACTCATCTTT. V usage is TRDV2 and J usage is TRDJ1; TRDD3 matches 8 bases. The CDR3 spans 17 residues. V shed 2 bases, J shed 0 bases, and the junction held 10 bases outside the gene matches. CDR1 and CDR2 from the germline V gene are GEAIGNYY and EKD.